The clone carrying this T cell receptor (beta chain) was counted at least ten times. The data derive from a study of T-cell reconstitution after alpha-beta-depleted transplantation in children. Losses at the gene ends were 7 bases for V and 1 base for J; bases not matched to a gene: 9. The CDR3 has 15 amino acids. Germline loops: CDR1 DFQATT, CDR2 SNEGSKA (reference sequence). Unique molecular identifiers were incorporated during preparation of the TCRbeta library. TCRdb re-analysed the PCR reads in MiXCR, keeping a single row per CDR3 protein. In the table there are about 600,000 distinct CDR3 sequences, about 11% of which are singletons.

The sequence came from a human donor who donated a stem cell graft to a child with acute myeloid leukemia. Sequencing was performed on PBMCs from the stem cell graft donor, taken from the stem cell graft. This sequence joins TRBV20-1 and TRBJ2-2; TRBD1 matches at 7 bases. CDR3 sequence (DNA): TGCAGTGTTCCAGGACAGGTCAAGAACACCGGGGAGCTGTTTTTT. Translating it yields CSVPGQVKNTGELFF.